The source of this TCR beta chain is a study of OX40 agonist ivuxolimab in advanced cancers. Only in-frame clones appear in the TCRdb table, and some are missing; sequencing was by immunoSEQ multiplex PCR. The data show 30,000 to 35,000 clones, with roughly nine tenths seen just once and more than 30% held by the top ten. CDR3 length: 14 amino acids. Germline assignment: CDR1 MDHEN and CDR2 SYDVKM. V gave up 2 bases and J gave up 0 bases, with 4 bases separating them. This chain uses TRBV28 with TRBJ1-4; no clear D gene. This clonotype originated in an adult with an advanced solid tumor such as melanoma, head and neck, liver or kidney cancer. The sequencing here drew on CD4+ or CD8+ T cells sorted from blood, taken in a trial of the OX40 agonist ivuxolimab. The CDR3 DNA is TGTGCCAGCAGTTTAGACGCAACTAATGAAAAACTGTTTTTT. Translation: CASSLDATNEKLFF.